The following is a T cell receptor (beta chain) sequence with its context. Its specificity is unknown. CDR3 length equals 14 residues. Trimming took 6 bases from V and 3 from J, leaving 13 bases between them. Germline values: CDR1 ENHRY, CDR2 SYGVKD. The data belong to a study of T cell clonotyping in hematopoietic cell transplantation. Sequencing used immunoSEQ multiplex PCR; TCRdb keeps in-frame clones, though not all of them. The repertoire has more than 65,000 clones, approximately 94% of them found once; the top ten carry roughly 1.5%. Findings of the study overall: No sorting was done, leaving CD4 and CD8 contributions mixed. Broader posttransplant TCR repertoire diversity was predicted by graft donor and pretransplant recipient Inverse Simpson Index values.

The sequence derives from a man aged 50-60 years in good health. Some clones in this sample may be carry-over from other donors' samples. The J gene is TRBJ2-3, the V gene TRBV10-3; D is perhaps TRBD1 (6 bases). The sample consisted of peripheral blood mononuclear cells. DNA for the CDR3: TGTGCCATCAGACAGGGTAAGGGGACAGATACGCAGTATTTT. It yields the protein CAIRQGKGTDTQYF.